The next 16 T cell receptor beta chains were all read from a single sample in a study of shared clonotypes between healthy human individuals. Only in-frame clones appear in the TCRdb table, and some are missing; sequencing was by immunoSEQ multiplex PCR. The sample lists over 400,000 clones; 90% to 96% were seen once. The sequenced sample was naive CD4+ T cells sorted from blood. Subset specified: CD45RA+ positively selected. These receptors were taken from a woman aged 25-40 years in good health.

V is TRBV9 and J is TRBJ2-7; TRBD2 matches 8 bases. In germline, CDR1 is SGDLS, CDR2 YYNGEE. Trimming removed 4 bases from V and 5 bases from J; junction bases left unmatched: 8. The CDR3 has 14 amino acids. The CDR3 region is CASSSGLAYNEQYF. DNA for the CDR3: TGTGCCAGCAGCTCCGGACTAGCCTACAACGAGCAGTACTTC. Full variable domain (remainder filled in from reference TRBV9 and TRBJ2-7): DSGVTQTPKHLITATGQRVTLRCSPRSGDLSVYWYQQSLDQGLQFLIQYYNGEERAKGNILERFSAQQFPDLHSELNLSSLELGDSALYFCASSSGLAYNEQYFGPGTRLTVT.

The chain links TRBV7-2 to TRBJ1-1; the match to TRBD1 covers 10 bases. Germline V CDR1 and CDR2: SGHTA, FQGNSA. The V segment lost 4 bases and the J segment 3 bases; nucleotides outside the gene matches: 5. The CDR3 runs 15 residues. CDR3 nucleotide sequence: TGTGCCAGCAGCTCGACAGGGGGCTTGGACACTGAAGCTTTCTTT. Encoded protein: CASSSTGGLDTEAFF. The whole variable domain, filled in from reference TRBV7-2 and TRBJ1-1, reads GAGVSQSPSNKVTEKGKDVELRCDPISGHTALYWYRQSLGQGLEFLIYFQGNSAPDKSGLPSDRFSAERTGGSVSTLTIQRTQQEDSAVYLCASSSTGGLDTEAFFGQGTRLTVV.

The rearrangement uses TRBV7-9 and TRBJ1-1; D is perhaps TRBD1 (6 bases). V was trimmed by 3 bases and J by 7 bases, leaving 9 bases between them. The CDR3 extends over 12 amino acids. CDR1 is SEHNR, CDR2 FQNEAQ, per germline (reference sequence). CDR3 DNA: TGTGCCAGCAGCTTGAGGACAGTTGAAGCTTTCTTT. Encoded protein: CASSLRTVEAFF. The full variable domain, rest sourced from reference TRBV7-9 and TRBJ1-1, is DTGVSQNPRHKITKRGQNVTFRCDPISEHNRLYWYRQTLGQGPEFLTYFQNEAQLEKSRLLSDRFSAERPKGSFSTLEIQRTEQGDSAMYLCASSLRTVEAFFGQGTRLTVV.

CDR3 sequence reads: CSARNSYEQYF. The DNA for the CDR3 is TGCAGTGCTAGAAACAGTTACGAGCAGTACTTC. This chain joins TRBV20-1 and TRBJ2-7; no reliable D call. CDR3 length: 11 amino acids. Germline-derived CDR1 and CDR2 are DFQATT and SNEGSKA (reference sequence). Between the trimmed V and J ends, which lost 2 bases and 4 bases, there was a span of 6 bases.

CDR3 bases: TGTGCCAGCAGCTTAGGGCCGGGAACGGAGACCCAGTACTTC. This sequence encodes CASSLGPGTETQYF. The chain recombines TRBV7-6 with TRBJ2-5, with D possibly matching TRBD2 (5 bases). Deletions cut 1 base from V and 5 bases from J, with 11 bases between. CDR3 length equals 14 residues. The germline CDR1 and CDR2 sequences are SGHVS and FNYEAQ.

In DNA, the CDR3 is TGTGCCAGCACCACCCTGAGGGAGGCCCCATACGAGCAGTACTTC. This gives the protein CASTTLREAPYEQYF. V is TRBV11-2 and J is TRBJ2-5, with D perhaps TRBD2 (6 bases). The DNA matches TRBJ2-7 better at its end, which makes the J call doubtful. Germline V CDR1 and CDR2: SGHAT, FQNNGV. The CDR3 sequence is 15 residues long.

The chain uses TRBV27 and TRBJ1-1; D is possibly TRBD1 (6 bases). CDR3 length: 15 amino acids. Germline V CDR1 and CDR2: MNHEY, SMNVEV (reference sequence). The V and J ends lost 3 bases and 4 bases respectively, with 15 bases between them. The CDR3 sequence is CASSFRVQGSTEAFF. CDR3 bases: TGTGCCAGCAGTTTCCGGGTGCAGGGGAGCACTGAAGCTTTCTTT.

CDR3 sequence reads: CASRLREVGTDTQYF. CDR3 coding DNA: TGCGCCAGCAGACTCAGGGAGGTGGGAACAGATACGCAGTATTTT. This chain joins TRBV4-1 and TRBJ2-3; tentatively, D is TRBD2 (6 bases). The V and J ends lost 6 bases and 3 bases respectively, with 16 bases between them. The CDR3 is made up of 15 amino acids. Germline lookup yields CDR1 MGHRA and CDR2 YSYEKL.

J is TRBJ1-5 and V is TRBV6-1; D ambiguous. The CDR3 spans 15 residues. V was trimmed by 0 bases and J by 1 base, leaving 7 bases between them. The germline gives CDR1 MNHNS, CDR2 SASEGT. CDR3 DNA: TGTGCCAGCAGTGAAGCTAGGGCGAGCAATCAGCCCCAGCATTTT. The encoded protein is CASSEARASNQPQHF.

Written as DNA, the CDR3 is TGTGCCAGCAGCTTAGGCGGGACAGGGTCCGGGGAGCTGTTTTTT. Residues: CASSLGGTGSGELFF. V is TRBV7-3 and J is TRBJ2-2, with 9 bases lining up with TRBD1. V gave up 2 bases and J gave up 6 bases; unmatched junction bases: 4. The CDR3 has 15 residues. Germline assignment: CDR1 SGHTA and CDR2 FQGTGA.

For the CDR3, the DNA is TGTGCCAGCAGCGAAAAAGGAGTGGGCTCCAAGGAGACCCAGTACTTC. Translated: CASSEKGVGSKETQYF. The chain is built from TRBV21-1 and TRBJ2-5. TRBV21-1 is a recognized pseudogene. CDR3 length equals 16 residues.

V is TRBV6-5 and J is TRBJ2-2; D call uncertain. From germline, CDR1 is MNHEY and CDR2 SVGAGI. This CDR3 is 15 amino acids long. Deletions cut 6 bases from V and 0 bases from J, with 11 bases between. The CDR3 protein is CASRLGGTNTGELFF. Here the CDR3 DNA reads TGTGCCAGCAGGCTCGGCGGTACGAACACCGGGGAGCTGTTTTTT.

This clone was detected once. This chain uses TRBV11-2 with TRBJ1-5; D uncertain. CDR3 length: 15 amino acids. V shed 1 base and J shed 3 bases, with 10 bases lying between them. Germline V gene lookup returns CDR1 SGHAT and CDR2 FQNNGV. CDR3 sequence (DNA): TGTGCCAGCAGCTTAGCAGGTAGCCACAATCAGCCCCAGCATTTT. Protein sequence: CASSLAGSHNQPQHF.

The CDR3 loop reads CASLTQGAMGNEQFF. CDR3 sequence (DNA): TGTGCCAGCTTAACCCAGGGGGCAATGGGAAATGAGCAGTTCTTC. The chain is built from TRBV2 and TRBJ2-1; 8 positions match TRBD1. V was clipped by 8 bases and J by 7 bases; unmatched bases: 13. Germline loops: CDR1 SNHLY, CDR2 FYNNEI. The CDR3 runs to 15 residues. The complete variable domain, with remaining parts taken from reference TRBV2 and TRBJ2-1, reads EPEVTQTPSHQVTQMGQEVILRCVPISNHLYFYWYRQILGQKVEFLVSFYNNEISEKSEIFDDQFSVERPDGSNFTLKIRSTKLEDSAMYFCASLTQGAMGNEQFFGPGTRLTVL.

J is TRBJ2-2 and V is TRBV4-2, with 9 bases identical to TRBD2. V shed 4 bases and J 1 base; nucleotides not matched to a gene: 7. Germline V gives CDR1 LGHNA, CDR2 YNFKEQ. This CDR3 comprises 17 residues. The DNA for the CDR3 is TGTGCCAGCAGCCCGGCTGGGCGGGAGGGGAACACCGGGGAGCTGTTTTTT. Its translation: CASSPAGREGNTGELFF.

V gene TRBV18 combines with J gene TRBJ1-4; D is perhaps TRBD1 (5 bases). CDR1 and CDR2 from the germline V gene are KGHSH and LQKENI. This CDR3 spans 14 amino acids. With 3 bases removed from V and 11 bases from J, the gap between germline ends came to 16 bases. The CDR3: CASSPFRGIAKLFF. CDR3 in DNA: TGTGCCAGCTCACCGTTTCGGGGGATAGCGAAACTGTTTTTT.